This TCR beta chain emerged from a study of T-cell memory formation after mild COVID-19. About this clonotype itself: The antigen remains undetermined.

5'RACE primed at constant segments yielded TCR alpha and TCR beta cDNA libraries bearing sample barcodes and UMIs. TCRdb processed the 5' RACE reads anew with MiXCR; each CDR3 protein has one entry. The data contain tens of thousands of distinct CDR3 sequences, approximately 16% of them seen just once; the ten biggest clones take up under 35%. Study-wide points: Whether second-wave clones peaking at day 37 were SARS-CoV-2 specific went unconfirmed. Some clones that responded turned up in pre-infection memory, which suggests that cross-reactive memory joined in.

V lost 4 bases and J lost 0, with 13 bases in between. The CDR3 extends over 15 amino acids. Germline values: CDR1 ENHRY, CDR2 SYGVKD. This TCR was recovered from an adult woman who had mild COVID-19 (a few samples of this study predate the infection). Cell type and time point are not known. This chain connects TRBV10-3 to TRBJ2-7; TRBD1 is a possible D gene (5 bases). The specimen sequenced was PBMCs or a T cell subset sorted from them (not recorded which). CDR3: CAISVGQWSSYEQYF. In DNA form, the CDR3 reads TGTGCCATCAGTGTGGGGCAGTGGAGCTCCTACGAGCAGTACTTC.